Each of the 16 T cell receptor beta chains below was sequenced from the same sample in a study of cytomegalovirus exposure and HLA in healthy donors. It was with 60 Vbeta and 13 Jbeta primers that the PCR ran. Clones were read by immunoSEQ multiplex PCR, and TCRdb kept only the in-frame ones, dropping some. The sample includes about 35,000 clones, roughly 82% of them seen just once. The sequenced material came from PBMCs. These TCRs come from a woman between 18 and 30 years old in good health and CMV-seronegative.

This clone was recorded once. The rearrangement joins TRBV6-5 to TRBJ1-1; TRBD1 might be the D (5 bases). Germline-derived CDR1 and CDR2 are MNHEY and SVGAGI. V was pared by 6 bases and J by 4 bases, with 9 bases between. This CDR3 is 12 amino acids long. This CDR3 is CASRTDSTEAFF. DNA for the CDR3: TGTGCCAGCAGGACTGACAGCACTGAAGCTTTCTTT.

The chain carries TRBV7-9 and TRBJ1-6; a possible D gene is TRBD1 (6 bases). This CDR3 has 17 amino acids. The V end lost 5 bases, the J end lost 6 bases, and 20 bases lay between the germline ends. Germline values: CDR1 SEHNR, CDR2 FQNEAQ (reference sequence). The CDR3: CASSPFVGPGANSPLHF. DNA of the CDR3: TGTGCCAGCAGCCCCTTCGTTGGGCCAGGGGCTAATTCACCCCTCCACTTT.

V usage is TRBV21-1 and J usage is TRBJ1-4; the table's D gene call, TRBD1, was not cross checked with the DNA. TRBV21-1 is designated a pseudogene. There are 16 residues in the CDR3. CDR3 nucleotides: TGTGCCAGCAGCAACGACAGGGGGGCTTCTAATGAAAAACTGTTTTTT. It codes for CASSNDRGASNEKLFF.

This clone was observed a few times. The chain uses TRBV14 and TRBJ2-2; 9 positions agree with TRBD2. V was clipped by 8 bases and J by 7 bases; unmatched bases: 8. Germline V gives CDR1 SGHDN, CDR2 FVKESK. This CDR3 is built from 14 residues. The CDR3 bases are TGTGCCAGCGAAGTTAGCGGGGGCCACGGGGAGCTGTTTTTT. Translated, it gives CASEVSGGHGELFF.

The chain has TRBV18 and TRBJ2-1, with 10 bases fitting TRBD1. The germline V gene has CDR1 KGHSH and CDR2 LQKENI. The V gene end was trimmed by 3 bases and the J gene end by 6 bases; junction bases not matched to a gene: 2. There are 14 residues in the CDR3. CDR3 nucleotide sequence: TGTGCCAGCTCACCCAGGACAGGGGGCAATGAGCAGTTCTTC. This translates into CASSPRTGGNEQFF.

The chain couples TRBV7-9 to TRBJ1-2, with TRBD1 matching 10 bases. V dropped 1 base and J dropped 9; count of bases not matched to a gene: 2. Germline-derived CDR1 and CDR2 are SEHNR and FQNEAQ (reference sequence). This CDR3 is 13 amino acids long. The CDR3 reads CASSLGTGGSYTF. The DNA for the CDR3 is TGTGCCAGCAGCTTAGGGACAGGGGGGAGCTACACCTTC. Complete variable domain (other parts from reference TRBV7-9 and TRBJ1-2): DTGVSQNPRHKITKRGQNVTFRCDPISEHNRLYWYRQTLGQGPEFLTYFQNEAQLEKSRLLSDRFSAERPKGSFSTLEIQRTEQGDSAMYLCASSLGTGGSYTFGSGTRLTVV.

In its sample, this clone was seen a few times. V is TRBV2 and J is TRBJ2-3; 10 bases fit TRBD1. The junction had 7 bases not matched to a gene; V was cut back by 3 bases and J by 4 bases. Germline assignment: CDR1 SNHLY and CDR2 FYNNEI. The CDR3 length is 16 residues. The CDR3 coding sequence is TGTGCCAGCAGTGATCCTGACAGGGGGCTAGCAGATACGCAGTATTTT. Its translation: CASSDPDRGLADTQYF.

This chain links TRBV28 with TRBJ2-3; 8 nucleotides agree with TRBD2. V was clipped by 6 bases and J by 2 bases; unmatched bases: 10. Per germline, CDR1 MDHEN and CDR2 SYDVKM. This CDR3 spans 16 amino acids. This CDR3 is CASSSGTSRYTDTQYF. The CDR3 DNA reads TGTGCCAGCAGCAGCGGGACTAGTCGGTACACAGATACGCAGTATTTT.

The chain combines TRBV7-2 with TRBJ2-3; 8 nucleotides align to TRBD1. CDR3 length: 18 amino acids. Trimming cost V 5 bases and J 2 bases; bases outside gene matches: 15. Germline V gives CDR1 SGHTA, CDR2 FQGNSA. CDR3 protein: CASSPLQGANRNTDTQYF. CDR3 nucleotide sequence: TGTGCCAGCAGCCCACTTCAGGGGGCCAACAGAAACACAGATACGCAGTATTTT.

The chain has TRBV6-1 and TRBJ1-2, with 8 nucleotides matching TRBD1. The trim removed 1 base at V and 1 base at J, leaving 5 bases unmatched. The CDR3 length is 16 residues. In germline, CDR1 is MNHNS, CDR2 SASEGT. CDR3 in DNA: TGTGCCAGCAGTGAAGACGGGGACAGGTTTAACTATGGCTACACCTTC. Residues: CASSEDGDRFNYGYTF.

V and J are TRBV27 and TRBJ2-7; D is perhaps TRBD1 (6 bases). The CDR3 contains 12 residues. CDR1 MNHEY and CDR2 SMNVEV come from the germline V gene (reference sequence). V lost 3 bases and J lost 6, with 9 bases in between. The CDR3 DNA follows: TGTGCCAGCAGTTTTACAGGGTCCGAGCAGTACTTC. Its protein is CASSFTGSEQYF.

This chain connects TRBV15 to TRBJ2-7; 10 bases align to TRBD1. Trimming at V came to 2 bases and at J to 4 bases, leaving 14 bases not matched to a gene. Germline CDR1 is LNHNV and CDR2 is YYDKDF (reference sequence). The CDR3 contains 18 residues. CDR3 in DNA: TGTGCCACCAGCAGAATTCCGAGACAGGGGGCTACCATGTACGAGCAGTACTTC. Its protein product is CATSRIPRQGATMYEQYF.

J is TRBJ2-7 and V is TRBV7-8, with a tentative D call TRBD1 (6 bases). Germline CDR1 is SGHVS and CDR2 is FQNEAQ. This CDR3 contains 15 residues. V lost 4 bases to trimming and J lost 3 bases, with 16 bases between them. The CDR3 is CASSSSRDIYYEQYF. Here the CDR3 DNA reads TGTGCCAGCAGCTCGTCTCGGGACATATACTACGAGCAGTACTTC.

The chain carries TRBV28 and TRBJ2-1; a possible D gene is TRBD1 (5 bases). The CDR3 is made up of 18 amino acids. Looked up from germline, CDR1 is MDHEN and CDR2 is SYDVKM. V shed 2 bases and J shed 0 bases, with 17 bases lying between them. CDR3 in amino acids: CASSLRGRARGSYNEQFF. The CDR3 region has the DNA TGTGCCAGCAGTTTAAGGGGTAGAGCTAGGGGCTCCTACAATGAGCAGTTCTTC.

The J gene is TRBJ1-5, the V gene TRBV7-2; D is unclear. Germline V gene sequence: CDR1 SGHTA, CDR2 FQGNSA. This CDR3 is 16 amino acids long. V was clipped by 5 bases and J by 5 bases, with 19 bases between them. CDR3 amino acids: CASSLLGRGSYQPQHF. The DNA of the CDR3 is TGTGCCAGCAGCCTTTTGGGGAGAGGGAGCTATCAGCCCCAGCATTTT. The full variable domain, rest sourced from reference TRBV7-2 and TRBJ1-5, is GAGVSQSPSNKVTEKGKDVELRCDPISGHTALYWYRQSLGQGLEFLIYFQGNSAPDKSGLPSDRFSAERTGGSVSTLTIQRTQQEDSAVYLCASSLLGRGSYQPQHFGDGTRLSIL.

The rearrangement joins TRBV5-6 to TRBJ1-4, with D unresolved. Trimming stripped 0 bases from V and 6 bases from J, with 12 bases between. The germline V gene has CDR1 SGHDT and CDR2 YYEEEE. The CDR3 sequence is 15 residues long. The CDR3 DNA reads TGTGCCAGCAGCTTGGGTTTCGGGGTGTATGAAAAACTGTTTTTT. As protein: CASSLGFGVYEKLFF.